These 24 T cell receptor beta chains share one sample of origin, sequenced in a study of spatial heterogeneity in lung cancer. TCRdb called the 5' RACE reads again in MiXCR, with one record for every CDR3 protein. The table shows 12,000 to 15,000 distinct CDR3 sequences, with 9.5% to 14% occurring only once. The time point: sample taken at primary tumor resection. Sequencing covered unsorted whole RNA taken from tumor, nontumor lung or frozen PBMC. Source: PBMCs, taken at surgery. These receptors came from a female donor with early-stage non-small cell lung cancer.

This clonotype came up a few times. The rearrangement uses TRBV2 and TRBJ2-7, with a tentative D call TRBD1 (6 bases). CDR1 SNHLY and CDR2 FYNNEI come from the germline V gene. The V end was cut by 3 bases, the J end by 6 bases, with 15 bases between. This CDR3 region has 14 residues. CDR3 sequence (DNA): TGTGCCAGCAGTGACCGGGACATAGCCCCCGAGCAGTACTTC. Translated, it gives CASSDRDIAPEQYF. The complete variable domain, with remaining parts taken from reference TRBV2 and TRBJ2-7, reads EPEVTQTPSHQVTQMGQEVILRCVPISNHLYFYWYRQILGQKVEFLVSFYNNEISEKSEIFDDQFSVERPDGSNFTLKIRSTKLEDSAMYFCASSDRDIAPEQYFGPGTRLTVT.

This clonotype has just a few counts. The chain is built from TRBV5-1 and TRBJ2-1, with a weak D call TRBD2 (6 bases). Germline CDR1 is SGHRS and CDR2 is YFSETQ. CDR3 length: 15 amino acids. V was pared by 2 bases and J by 5 bases, with 14 bases between. This CDR3 is CASSFWASDNNEQFF. The CDR3 DNA reads as TGCGCCAGCAGCTTTTGGGCTAGCGACAACAATGAGCAGTTCTTC.

This clonotype was seen at least ten times. The chain is built from TRBV6-5 and TRBJ2-3; 10 bases align to TRBD2. The CDR3 sequence is 16 residues long. Trimming cost V 4 bases and J 1 base; bases outside gene matches: 5. Germline V gene data show CDR1 as MNHEY and CDR2 as SVGAGI. The chain's CDR3 is CASSLSGTSGTDTQYF. The CDR3 DNA follows: TGTGCCAGCAGTTTATCCGGGACTAGCGGCACAGATACGCAGTATTTT.

This clonotype turned up a few times. The V call is TRBV12-3 or TRBV12-4, the J call TRBJ2-7, with TRBD1 identical over 9 bases. This CDR3 region has 15 residues. With 6 bases clipped from V and 5 bases from J, the junction kept 11 bases outside the gene matches. CDR3 coding DNA: TGTGCCAGCAGACCAACGGACAGGGGAGTGGACGAGCAGTACTTC. Amino acids: CASRPTDRGVDEQYF.

In its sample, this clonotype ranks as medium-sized (0.01 to 0.1%). The V gene is TRBV24-1, the J gene TRBJ2-2, with D perhaps TRBD2 (5 bases). CDR3 size: 14 residues. The germline V gene has CDR1 KGHDR and CDR2 SFDVKD. Trimming removed 5 bases at V and 5 bases at J, with 11 bases between. For the CDR3, the DNA is TGTGCCACCAGTGCTTACCCGGGGACCGGGGAGCTGTTTTTT. The encoded protein is CATSAYPGTGELFF.

Concerning this clonotype: A much larger clonotype is one base distant, so this may be a read error. The chain has TRBV20-1 and TRBJ1-1; D is perhaps TRBD1 (6 bases). The germline CDR1 and CDR2 sequences are DFQATT and SNEGSKA (reference sequence). The CDR3 spans 13 residues. V was cut by 6 bases and J by 6 bases, with 17 bases left in between. The CDR3 region is CSAPDRTFSEAFF. DNA of the CDR3: TGCAGTGCACCGGACAGAACCTTCTCTGAAGCTTTCTTT.

For this clonotype: A much larger clone sits a single nucleotide away, making a read error possible. The chain carries TRBV6-1 and TRBJ2-2; no firm D call. The CDR3 length is 15 residues. Trimming cost V 2 bases and J 5 bases, with 12 bases left between them. Germline values: CDR1 MNHNS, CDR2 SASEGT. The CDR3 loop is CASSERQVLTGELFF. The CDR3 coding sequence is TGTGCCAGCAGTGAACGCCAGGTCTTAACCGGGGAGCTGTTTTTT.

This clonotype was picked up many times. The chain is built from TRBV7-6 and TRBJ2-5, with D tentatively TRBD1 or TRBD2 (6 bases each). V lost 3 bases and J 5 bases, leaving 16 bases between the germline ends. The CDR3 is 15 amino acids. The germline gives CDR1 SGHVS, CDR2 FNYEAQ. CDR3 amino acids: CASSFRGGSSETQYF. The CDR3 DNA reads as TGTGCCAGCAGCTTTCGAGGGGGGTCGTCCGAGACCCAGTACTTC.

In this sample, this clonotype turned up a few times. The rearrangement joins TRBV12-3 or TRBV12-4 to TRBJ1-5; TRBD1 might be the D (5 bases). There are 16 residues in the CDR3. The V gene lost 5 bases and the J gene lost 4 bases, with 18 bases spanning the gap. The chain's CDR3 is CASSPLGRGRNQPQHF. CDR3 nucleotides: TGTGCCAGCAGTCCCCTGGGGCGGGGCAGGAATCAGCCCCAGCATTTT.

Note on this clonotype: This may arise from a read error, as a much more abundant clone is one base away. The chain couples TRBV19 to TRBJ1-1, with a possible D match to TRBD1 (5 bases). Per the germline V gene, CDR1 is LNHDA and CDR2 is SQIVND (reference sequence). The CDR3 consists of 13 residues. Written as DNA, the CDR3 is TGTGTCAGTAGTATAACGGACACCTATGAAGCTTTCTTT. This encodes CVSSITDTYEAFF.

This sequence joins TRBV6-5 and TRBJ1-6, with a weak D call TRBD1 (6 bases). Looked up from germline, CDR1 is MNHEY and CDR2 is SVGAGI. V was pared by 2 bases and J by 8 bases, with 16 bases between. This CDR3 contains 16 residues. As DNA, the CDR3 is TGTGCCAGCAGTTACACGGACAGTCCACCAGATTCACCCCTCCACTTT. This sequence encodes CASSYTDSPPDSPLHF.

By sample share, this clonotype is medium-sized. J is TRBJ2-5 and V is TRBV11-2; D tentatively fits TRBD1 or TRBD2 (6 bases each). Deletions cut 4 bases from V and 2 bases from J, with 14 bases between. This CDR3 has 15 residues. The germline V gene encodes CDR1 SGHAT and CDR2 FQNNGV. The DNA of the CDR3 is TGTGCCAGCAGCTCGCTTCGGGGGACACAAGAGACCCAGTACTTC. Protein sequence: CASSSLRGTQETQYF.

This clonotype is judged medium-sized (0.01 to 0.1%). The rearrangement links TRBV20-1 to TRBJ1-1; D unresolved. The V and J ends lost 6 bases and 4 bases respectively, with 9 bases between them. The CDR3 sequence is 11 residues long. Per the germline V gene, CDR1 is DFQATT and CDR2 is SNEGSKA (reference sequence). CDR3 coding DNA: TGCAGTGCAAGACACTCCACTGAAGCTTTCTTT. Translated: CSARHSTEAFF.

This clonotype occurred many times. An end of the junction differs from the germline gene, which may be a read error. The gene calls are TRBV5-1 and TRBJ2-3; 8 bases are a match to TRBD2. Germline CDR1 SGHRS, CDR2 YFSETQ. The CDR3 spans 11 residues. CDR3 coding DNA: TGCGCCAGCAGAAGTGGGACTAGGTTTAATTTT. Translating gives CASRSGTRFNF.

The CDR3 sequence is CASRRTGGEGTQETQYF. The CDR3 DNA reads TGTGCCAGCAGAAGGACAGGGGGCGAGGGGACTCAAGAGACCCAGTACTTC. The rearrangement uses TRBV6-1 and TRBJ2-5; TRBD1 aligns across 11 bases. The CDR3 consists of 17 residues. After removal of 6 bases from V and 2 bases from J, the junction contained 11 bases not matched to a gene. The germline V gene has CDR1 MNHNS and CDR2 SASEGT.

This clonotype was found many times. J is TRBJ1-5 and V is TRBV20-1, with D unclear. This CDR3 spans 12 amino acids. Trimming removed 5 bases at V and 3 bases at J, with 8 bases between. Germline CDR1 and CDR2: DFQATT and SNEGSKA (reference sequence). CDR3 amino acids: CSASSTNQPQHF. Written as DNA, the CDR3 is TGCAGTGCTTCTTCGACCAATCAGCCCCAGCATTTT.

This clonotype was seen repeatedly, ten times or more. J is TRBJ2-1 and V is TRBV12-3 or TRBV12-4; 12 positions match TRBD2. The CDR3 length is 14 residues. The V segment lost 6 bases and the J segment 10 bases; nucleotides outside the gene matches: 7. The CDR3 reads CASRPSGGAKEQFF. The DNA of the CDR3 is TGTGCCAGCAGACCTAGCGGGGGGGCCAAAGAGCAGTTCTTC.

V usage is TRBV7-2 and J usage is TRBJ2-1, with D possibly matching TRBD2 (5 bases). There are 15 residues in the CDR3. Germline lookup yields CDR1 SGHTA and CDR2 FQGNSA. V was trimmed by 5 bases and J by 7 bases, leaving 18 bases between them. Here the CDR3 reads CASSRGLISRNEQFF. The CDR3, as DNA: TGTGCCAGCAGCAGAGGACTTATATCGAGGAATGAGCAGTTCTTC.

This clonotype is categorized as medium-sized. This chain connects TRBV20-1 to TRBJ2-7; D unresolved. Germline V CDR1 and CDR2: DFQATT, SNEGSKA (reference sequence). The CDR3 sequence is 13 residues long. V was cut by 5 bases and J by 0 bases, with 11 bases left in between. CDR3 DNA sequence: TGCAGTGCTGGGCCGGCAAGCTCCTACGAGCAGTACTTC. Its translation is CSAGPASSYEQYF.

This clonotype showed up many times. The chain joins TRBV12-5 to TRBJ1-1; D is unresolved. The CDR3 is 14 residues long. From germline, CDR1 is LGHNT and CDR2 FRNRAP. Trimming pared 1 base from V and 0 bases from J, leaving 6 bases between. This CDR3 reads CASGLGEMNTEAFF. CDR3 DNA: TGTGCTAGTGGTTTGGGAGAGATGAACACTGAAGCTTTCTTT.

This clonotype appeared many times. The chain uses TRBV7-9 and TRBJ1-5, with 8 bases matching TRBD1. The CDR3 length is 17 residues. V was pared by 2 bases and J by 6 bases, with 12 bases of the junction left unmatched. Germline CDR1 is SEHNR and CDR2 is FQNEAQ (reference sequence). The CDR3 protein is CASSLCPGQGICQPQHF. The DNA for the CDR3 is TGTGCCAGCAGCTTATGCCCCGGACAGGGAATTTGTCAGCCCCAGCATTTT.

The table lists this clonotype with a few counts. The rearrangement uses TRBV27 and TRBJ2-2, with D possibly being TRBD1 (7 bases). Germline V gene lookup returns CDR1 MNHEY and CDR2 SMNVEV (reference sequence). This CDR3 contains 15 residues. Trimming pared 3 bases from V and 7 bases from J, leaving 15 bases between. The CDR3 loop is CASSLAGQLVGELFF. CDR3 sequence (DNA): TGTGCCAGCAGTTTGGCGGGACAGTTAGTCGGGGAGCTGTTTTTT.

This clonotype appeared many times. The genes are TRBV20-1 and TRBJ1-6; D is unclear. The CDR3 spans 13 residues. CDR1 and CDR2 (germline): DFQATT, SNEGSKA (reference sequence). The ends were cut back, 6 bases at V and 0 bases at J, with 6 bases in the middle. The DNA of the CDR3 is TGCAGTGCCGGGAGCTCCTATAATTCACCCCTCCACTTT. It yields the protein CSAGSSYNSPLHF.

This clonotype was seen only a few times. This chain connects TRBV20-1 to TRBJ2-3, with 9 nucleotides matching TRBD1. Germline V lookup: CDR1 DFQATT, CDR2 SNEGSKA (reference sequence). The CDR3 is 17 residues long. Trimming cost V 0 bases and J 6 bases; bases outside gene matches: 13. In nucleotides, the CDR3 is TGCAGTGCTAGAGATTGGGAACAGGGGGCTCGATGGGATACGCAGTATTTT. As protein: CSARDWEQGARWDTQYF.